One sample yielded the 13 T cell receptor beta chains listed below, sequenced in a study of CD8 T cells in ankylosing spondylitis. TCRdb recomputed calls from the 5' RACE reads with MiXCR, one row per CDR3 protein. Here the sample spans 200,000 to 250,000 distinct CDR3 sequences, more than 9% being singletons. The sample comprised blood, either unsorted or a sorted T cell fraction (not recorded which). The receptors were sampled from a male donor with ankylosing spondylitis or in good health (not recorded which).

The chain employs TRBV15 and TRBJ2-4; TRBD1 might be the D (6 bases). This CDR3 is built from 17 residues. CDR1 LNHNV and CDR2 YYDKDF come from the germline V gene (reference sequence). With 0 bases removed from V and 2 bases from J, the gap between germline ends came to 14 bases. DNA of the CDR3: TGTGCCACCAGCAGAGATAGGAACAGGGATACCAAAAACATTCAGTACTTC. It codes for CATSRDRNRDTKNIQYF.

This clonotype was observed at least ten times. The rearrangement joins TRBV12-3 or TRBV12-4 to TRBJ2-3; 10 positions agree with TRBD1. J was trimmed by 1 base and V by 6 bases; bases with no gene match: 4. The CDR3 is 15 amino acids. For the CDR3, the DNA is TGTGCCAGCAGAACCGGGACAGGGGGCACAGATACGCAGTATTTT. It translates to CASRTGTGGTDTQYF.

This clonotype was observed many times. The genes are TRBV20-1 and TRBJ2-7; D is undetermined. The CDR3 is 13 residues long. The V gene lost 0 bases and the J gene lost 5 bases, with 11 bases spanning the gap. From germline, CDR1 is DFQATT and CDR2 SNEGSKA (reference sequence). The chain's CDR3 is CSARDLVLDEQYF. The DNA for the CDR3 is TGCAGTGCTAGAGATCTAGTTTTAGACGAGCAGTACTTC.

This clonotype was seen ten or more times. The chain combines TRBV5-1 with TRBJ2-6; D is unclear. With 4 bases removed from V and 0 bases from J, the gap between germline ends came to 11 bases. The CDR3 covers 16 residues. Looked up from germline, CDR1 is SGHRS and CDR2 is YFSETQ. Here the CDR3 reads CASSIEAASGANVLTF. CDR3 coding DNA: TGCGCCAGCAGCATCGAGGCGGCCTCTGGGGCCAACGTCCTGACTTTC. The full variable domain, with the rest looked up from reference TRBV5-1 and TRBJ2-6, is KAGVTQTPRYLIKTRGQQVTLSCSPISGHRSVSWYQQTPGQGLQFLFEYFSETQRNKGNFPGRFSGRQFSNSRSEMNVSTLELGDSALYLCASSIEAASGANVLTFGAGSRLTVL.

The table lists this clonotype with a few counts. The chain is built from TRBV6-1 and TRBJ1-2; D ambiguous. V shed 7 bases and J shed 2 bases, with 11 bases lying between them. This CDR3 region has 13 residues. Germline V gene sequence: CDR1 MNHNS, CDR2 SASEGT. CDR3 sequence reads: CASIWGTNYGYTF. Here the CDR3 DNA reads TGTGCCAGCATCTGGGGAACCAACTATGGCTACACCTTC.

Only one count was recorded for this clonotype. Written as DNA, the CDR3 is TGTGCCTGGAGTGAACGAGTCGTAGATACGCAGTATTTT. This sequence encodes CAWSERVVDTQYF. V is TRBV30 and J is TRBJ2-3; D is uncertain. Germline CDR1 and CDR2: GTSNPN and SVGIG (reference sequence). The CDR3 spans 13 residues. V lost 1 base and J lost 5, with 10 bases in between. Full variable domain (remainder filled in from reference TRBV30 and TRBJ2-3): SQTIHQWPATLVQPVGSPLSLECTVEGTSNPNLYWYRQAAGRGLQLLFYSVGIGQISSEVPQNLSASRPQDRQFILSSKKLLLSDSGFYLCAWSERVVDTQYFGPGTRLTVL.

This clonotype was observed at least ten times. V is TRBV5-1 and J is TRBJ2-1, with D unclear. The CDR3 sequence is 15 residues long. CDR1 is SGHRS, CDR2 YFSETQ, per germline. The V gene lost 3 bases and the J gene lost 6 bases, with 16 bases spanning the gap. CDR3 region: CASSSALIFGNEQFF. The DNA for the CDR3 is TGCGCCAGCAGCTCGGCTTTGATTTTTGGCAATGAGCAGTTCTTC.

In this sample, this clonotype turned up once. The chain joins TRBV30 to TRBJ1-2, with D possibly being TRBD1 (5 bases). The germline V gene has CDR1 GTSNPN and CDR2 SVGIG (reference sequence). V was clipped by 4 bases and J by 4 bases, with 10 bases between them. The CDR3 length is 12 residues. The CDR3 sequence is CAWKEQVYGYTF. Written as DNA, the CDR3 is TGTGCCTGGAAGGAACAGGTCTATGGCTACACCTTC.

The CDR3 is CASSLPRQGLSTDTQYF. The CDR3 nucleotides read TGTGCCAGCAGCTTACCCCGACAGGGTCTTTCCACAGATACGCAGTATTTT. The rearrangement uses TRBV7-8 and TRBJ2-3, with 7 bases lining up with TRBD1. Germline V CDR1 and CDR2: SGHVS, FQNEAQ. The trim removed 2 bases at V and 2 bases at J, leaving 10 bases unmatched. This CDR3 comprises 17 residues.

This clonotype was seen many times. This chain connects TRBV5-1 to TRBJ1-1, with D possibly being TRBD1 (5 bases). V was cut by 0 bases and J by 6 bases, with 15 bases left in between. This CDR3 has 15 residues. Per the germline V gene, CDR1 is SGHRS and CDR2 is YFSETQ. CDR3 in amino acids: CASSLAATEPAEAFF. CDR3 sequence (DNA): TGCGCCAGCAGCTTGGCCGCGACAGAGCCAGCTGAAGCTTTCTTT. The complete variable domain, with remaining parts taken from reference TRBV5-1 and TRBJ1-1, reads KAGVTQTPRYLIKTRGQQVTLSCSPISGHRSVSWYQQTPGQGLQFLFEYFSETQRNKGNFPGRFSGRQFSNSRSEMNVSTLELGDSALYLCASSLAATEPAEAFFGQGTRLTVV.

This clonotype occurred many times. The junction does not match germline at one end; this may be a read error. This sequence joins TRBV29-1 and TRBJ1-1; D remains unclear. CDR1 and CDR2 (germline): SQVTM, ANQGSEA. The CDR3 length is 13 residues. CDR3 residues: CSVVVGQNTEAFF. The CDR3 DNA sequence: TGCAGTGTTGTTGTCGGGCAGAACACTGAAGCTTTCTTT.

This clonotype was counted between two and nine times. The chain is built from TRBV6-5 and TRBJ2-7; D is possibly TRBD1 or TRBD2 (5 bases each). The CDR3 has 14 residues. V gave up 4 bases and J gave up 2 bases, with 12 bases separating them. The V gene's germline CDR1 is MNHEY and CDR2 SVGAGI. The CDR3 coding sequence is TGTGCCAGCAGTTTGGACGGGACCGCCTACGAGCAGTACTTC. This encodes CASSLDGTAYEQYF.

The CDR3 region is CASSLGNYNSPLHF. The CDR3 nucleotides read TGTGCCAGCAGCTTAGGGAATTATAATTCACCCCTCCACTTT. The V call is TRBV7-9, the J call TRBJ1-6, with D uncertain. There are 14 residues in the CDR3. Germline V lookup: CDR1 SEHNR, CDR2 FQNEAQ (reference sequence). The V and J ends lost 1 base and 4 bases respectively, with 5 bases between them.